The 14 T cell receptor beta chains given below trace back to one sample, sequenced in a study of vaccination and CD4 T cells after COVID-19. The antigens these receptors bind are not known. At the Johns Hopkins FTIC core, DNA taken from cultured CD4+ T cells was sequenced by way of the Oncomine TCR Beta short-read assay. In TCRdb, the PCR reads were re-called with MiXCR into one record per CDR3 protein. The profile shows more than 11,000 distinct CDR3 sequences, about 29% of them singletons. As to treatment: roughly 10-day PBMC culture with coronavirus spike peptide pools or control peptides (ViraFEST assay). The material sequenced was CD4+ T cells from blood, cultured in vitro, taken before SARS-CoV-2 vaccination. These receptors originate from a human donor who received a COVID-19 vaccine.

This clonotype showed up just a few times. The V call is TRBV12-3 or TRBV12-4, the J call TRBJ1-6, with 7 positions matching TRBD1. Germline trimming cut 5 bases from V and 10 bases from J; bases unmatched to any gene: 5. The CDR3 covers 13 residues. The CDR3 DNA sequence: TGTGCCAGCAGTCAGGGGGAAGACTCACCCCTCCACTTT. Protein sequence: CASSQGEDSPLHF.

V usage is TRBV6-5 and J usage is TRBJ2-1, with D possibly being TRBD1 (6 bases). V was clipped by 4 bases and J by 6 bases, with 10 bases between them. The CDR3 sequence is 13 residues long. Germline CDR1 and CDR2: MNHEY and SVGAGI. The CDR3 is CASSFRGSNEQFF. CDR3 DNA sequence: TGTGCCAGCAGTTTCAGGGGTAGCAATGAGCAGTTCTTC.

The V call is TRBV29-1, the J call TRBJ2-3, with a weak D call TRBD2 (5 bases). V lost 5 bases to trimming and J lost 5 bases, with 20 bases between them. The CDR3 is 15 amino acids. In germline, CDR1 is SQVTM, CDR2 ANQGSEA. The CDR3 coding sequence is TGCAGCGTTTACTCAGACCAGAGGGCTGGAGATACGCAGTATTTT. As protein: CSVYSDQRAGDTQYF.

This chain connects TRBV27 to TRBJ2-7; no definite D call. The CDR3 extends over 13 amino acids. Trimming shortened V by 7 bases and J by 3 bases, and 13 bases separated the two germline ends. The germline V gene encodes CDR1 MNHEY and CDR2 SMNVEV (reference sequence). CDR3 coding DNA: TGTGCCAGCACCCGACAAGGCTACTACGAGCAGTACTTC. It is translated as CASTRQGYYEQYF.

This chain links TRBV4-2 with TRBJ1-2, with 8 bases identical to TRBD1. Looked up from germline, CDR1 is LGHNA and CDR2 is YNFKEQ. Trimming at V came to 0 bases and at J to 8 bases, leaving 11 bases not matched to a gene. This CDR3 is 16 amino acids long. The CDR3 here is CASSQDPGRGRAGYTF. CDR3 DNA sequence: TGTGCCAGCAGCCAAGATCCGGGCAGGGGGCGTGCGGGCTACACCTTC.

This chain connects TRBV18 to TRBJ2-7, with 8 positions matching TRBD1. The germline V gene encodes CDR1 KGHSH and CDR2 LQKENI. V shed 5 bases and J 5 bases; nucleotides not matched to a gene: 5. CDR3 length equals 13 residues. The CDR3 loop is CASSEDRAHEQYF. CDR3 nucleotides: TGTGCCAGCTCAGAGGACAGGGCCCACGAGCAGTACTTC. The full variable domain, rest sourced from reference TRBV18 and TRBJ2-7, is NAGVMQNPRHLVRRRGQEARLRCSPMKGHSHVYWYRQLPEEGLKFMVYLQKENIIDESGMPKERFSAEFPKEGPSILRIQQVVRGDSAAYFCASSEDRAHEQYFGPGTRLTVT.

The CDR3 loop is CASSLQSGGGELFF. The CDR3 coding sequence is TGCGCCAGCAGCTTGCAGTCGGGGGGCGGGGAGCTGTTTTTT. The rearrangement links TRBV5-1 to TRBJ2-2; 7 nucleotides line up with TRBD2. The CDR3 consists of 14 residues. Trimming removed 1 base from V and 7 bases from J; junction bases left unmatched: 4. Germline V gene sequence: CDR1 SGHRS, CDR2 YFSETQ.

The sample holds a few counts of this clonotype. The chain combines TRBV6-5 with TRBJ2-3, with TRBD2 as a possible D gene (6 bases). Per germline, CDR1 MNHEY and CDR2 SVGAGI. This CDR3 contains 18 residues. The ends were cut back, 2 bases at V and 2 bases at J, with 20 bases in the middle. CDR3 residues: CASSYLVGVVADTDTQYF. CDR3 coding DNA: TGTGCCAGCAGTTACCTCGTGGGGGTGGTAGCGGACACAGATACGCAGTATTTT.

The chain has TRBV9 and TRBJ1-2; 7 bases agree with TRBD1. CDR1 and CDR2 (germline): SGDLS, YYNGEE. The CDR3 totals 14 residues. The V gene end was trimmed by 0 bases and the J gene end by 7 bases; junction bases not matched to a gene: 6. The CDR3: CASSVGQGTAGYTF. The CDR3 region has the DNA TGTGCCAGCAGCGTAGGACAGGGAACTGCTGGCTACACCTTC. Filled out from reference TRBV9 and TRBJ1-2, the complete variable domain reads DSGVTQTPKHLITATGQRVTLRCSPRSGDLSVYWYQQSLDQGLQFLIQYYNGEERAKGNILERFSAQQFPDLHSELNLSSLELGDSALYFCASSVGQGTAGYTFGSGTRLTVV.

A few counts support this clonotype. V is TRBV7-9 and J is TRBJ1-2; D gene uncertain. Trimming removed 5 bases at V and 3 bases at J, with 16 bases between. This CDR3 region has 15 residues. CDR1 and CDR2 (germline): SEHNR, FQNEAQ (reference sequence). The CDR3 coding sequence is TGTGCCAGCAGCCCCCATGGCGGCCGAGACTATGGCTACACCTTC. It is translated as CASSPHGGRDYGYTF.

The rearrangement links TRBV20-1 to TRBJ1-4, with TRBD1 identical over 7 bases. CDR1 and CDR2 from the germline V gene are DFQATT and SNEGSKA (reference sequence). CDR3 length: 15 amino acids. V gave up 4 bases and J gave up 4 bases; unmatched junction bases: 9. The CDR3 DNA follows: TGCAGTGCTACGACTCCGGGACAGAATAATGAAAAACTGTTTTTT. This gives the protein CSATTPGQNNEKLFF.

This clonotype was seen more than once but under ten times. The chain employs TRBV6-1 and TRBJ1-5; D unclear. Trimming cost V 6 bases and J 0 bases, with 21 bases left between them. This CDR3 contains 18 residues. In germline, CDR1 is MNHNS, CDR2 SASEGT. The CDR3, as DNA: TGTGCCAGCAGGATGAGGGATTCAATCGCTATTAGCAATCAGCCCCAGCATTTT. Translating gives CASRMRDSIAISNQPQHF.

This clonotype showed up just once. V usage is TRBV10-3 and J usage is TRBJ1-3; weak D call: TRBD1 (5 bases). From germline, CDR1 is ENHRY and CDR2 SYGVKD. With 10 bases removed from V and 0 bases from J, the gap between germline ends came to 10 bases. CDR3 size: 13 residues. The CDR3 nucleotides read TGTGCCACCCAGGGTCTCTCTGGAAACACCATATATTTT. This encodes CATQGLSGNTIYF.

The chain's CDR3 is CASRGTTPSYNEQFF. DNA of the CDR3: TGTGCCAGCAGGGGAACGACACCATCCTACAATGAGCAGTTCTTC. The chain joins TRBV28 to TRBJ2-1; D gene ambiguous. The CDR3 is made up of 15 amino acids. V was cut by 6 bases and J by 1 base, with 13 bases left in between. Germline V gene sequence: CDR1 MDHEN, CDR2 SYDVKM.